What follows is one T cell receptor (beta chain) and its context. There are a few counts of this clone. Its target antigen remains unknown. Per-nucleotide qualities are absent, and no much larger clonotype sits a single base away. The data are from a study of shared clonotypes between healthy human individuals (dated by TCRdb to 2020 to 2022). Study-wide context: A couple of women and three men aged 18 to 49 years were included in the cohort. For each donor, CD4 naive and CD4 memory were each given three plates, CD8 naive was given two plates, and CD8 memory was given one plate. To estimate repertoire size and how much clonotype sharing occurs between individuals, the study deeply sequenced the blood TCR repertoires of 4 to 6 healthy adults. To increase sequencing depth and limit assay-specific biases, different laboratories used diverse techniques to prepare libraries and sequence TCR repertoires. Between about 0.9 and 8.9 billion PBMCs per donor were obtained by leukapheresis. Here is what the overall study found, with its caveats: Incomplete sequencing was indicated by rarefaction of sorted-subset datasets, despite the large sequencing depth. Estimated clonotype richness was generally larger for naive than for memory subsets. Higher generation probabilities were observed for clonotypes shared by all four sorted-subset donors than for non-shared clonotypes. Approximately 4.8% of naive CD4, 3.5% of naive CD8, roughly 2.4% of memory CD4, and around 0.4% of memory CD8 clonotypes were shared across a few donors. Sampling was restricted to blood, and TCR repertoires in tissue are likely to differ from TCR repertoires in blood. Pairwise subsampling indicated that sequencing depth was expected to affect the degree of clonotype sharing among donors. Because the study included a small number of donors, the genetic and exposure-history diversity represented was limited.

Healthy HIV-negative adults with no recently reported acute infections or vaccinations were included as donors. Every donor was a Caucasian adult living in Nashville, Tennessee, USA. CD4+ T cells were enriched by magnetic negative selection, after which naive cells were positively selected on CD45RA and the negative fraction was taken as the memory subset. Blood was obtained by leukapheresis, after which PBMCs were separated by Ficoll-Histopaque density gradient centrifugation and cryopreserved in liquid nitrogen vapor phase. Analytical flow cytometry was used to check the purity and quantity of every magnetically sorted T cell population. Each sorted fraction had its genomic DNA isolated and then quantified by UV absorbance on a Nanodrop 2000c. Using the deep immunoSEQ assay, TCR CDR3 regions were amplified from genomic DNA by multiplex PCR. For each cell subset, the extracted genomic DNA was distributed evenly across all wells of several immunoSEQ 96-well plates, and each plate served as one replicate. For sorted subsets, 150 to 200 ng genomic DNA, equal to some 30,000 T cell genomes, was loaded into each replicate PCR. The purified libraries were quantified using a Qubit 3.0 fluorometer, sized with a Bioanalyzer 2100, and then quantified again using the KAPA Library Quantification kit. Each immunoSEQ 96-well plate was sequenced on its own single-read 150-cycle Illumina NextSeq 550 flow cell. The original pipeline was this. Because only junctional sequences without quality scores were contained in the immunoSEQ output, filtering matching that applied to full-length reads could not be performed. Sequences were annotated with PyIR, a Python wrapper for IgBLAST v1.9, using IMGT germline references to assign V/J genes and CDR3. Reads were filtered out if the reads had weak V/J assignments (E-value above 1e-6), no CDR3, stop codons, out-of-frame junctions, or ambiguous translated residues. V3J clonotypes were defined by identical inferred V gene, J gene, and CDR3 amino acid sequence. The percentage overlap between two repertoires was calculated by dividing the number of shared unique clonotypes by the size of the smaller repertoire. RTK rarefaction, the Chao1 estimator, and Recon v2.1 estimates of unobserved clonotypes were used to assess repertoire richness. Generation probabilities for all TCRbeta clonotypes obtained by the gDNA method from a handful of donors were computed using OLGA. What TCRdb holds here is the immuneACCESS table cut down to in-frame rearrangements. Part of the clones is not present; checked against another copy, under half of the missing clones reflect an unresolved V gene, and the others are unexplained. V and J calls and clone size follow that table, whereas D and trimming were derived from the DNA. The sample table holds 900,000 to 1,200,000 clones, of which more than 75% were seen once. The top ten hold 0.61% of the sample.

From cysteine to phenylalanine, the CDR3 is 11 amino acids long. The sequence is cut down to CDR3 DNA, 33 bases in frame from base 1. Looking up the germline V gene yields CDR1 SGHRS and CDR2 YFSETQ. V lost 7 bases and J lost 12 bases; the stretch between them is 14 bases long. Input material: memory CD4+ T cells from PBMCs. In the paper's terms, the cell subset or site label means: CD45RA-negative fraction. The source of this sequence is a man in his late teens or twenties in good health. Some clones in this sample may be carry-over from other donors' samples. Recombination joined TRBV5-1 with TRBJ2-1; the D gene assignment is ambiguous. The DNA sequence is given as TGCGCCAGCCGCGGTGGGGAACTGCAGTTCTTC. This gives the protein CASRGGELQFF.